This TCR beta chain was identified in a study of technical replicates of blood from a handful of donors. Between the trimmed V and J ends, which lost 8 bases and 4 bases, there was a span of 8 bases. Looked up from germline, CDR1 is SEHNR and CDR2 is FQNEAQ (reference sequence). The CDR3 runs to 12 residues. Method: immunoSEQ multiplex PCR; TCRdb's copy keeps in-frame clones and lacks some. This sample has approximately 73,000 clones, with roughly 90% found just once. The chain joins TRBV7-9 to TRBJ2-2; D is ambiguous. Source material: T cells isolated from PBMCs. This TCR was recovered from a human donor in good health. The CDR3: CASLILTGELFF. The CDR3 DNA reads TGTGCCAGCTTAATACTCACCGGGGAGCTGTTTTTT.